Shown below are 6 T cell receptor beta chains from a single sample sequenced in a study of identical twins. One entry per CDR3 protein results from TCRdb running MiXCR on the 5' RACE reads. This table holds 1,800,000 or so distinct CDR3 sequences, roughly a third found once. The sequenced material came from cord blood. Receptors were obtained from a newborn girl in good health.

The chain employs TRBV2 and TRBJ1-1; D might be TRBD1 (6 bases). CDR1 is SNHLY, CDR2 FYNNEI, per germline. Trimming pared 2 bases from V and 0 bases from J, leaving 13 bases between. The CDR3 runs to 16 residues. The CDR3 DNA reads as TGTGCCAGCAGTGAATCCCCTGGACAGTTGAACACTGAAGCTTTCTTT. As protein: CASSESPGQLNTEAFF.

This clonotype was seen only a few times. The chain has TRBV10-3 and TRBJ2-1; 9 bases align to TRBD2. Germline values: CDR1 ENHRY, CDR2 SYGVKD. V lost 8 bases, J lost 4 bases, and 15 bases stayed unmatched. The CDR3 is 17 amino acids. The CDR3 DNA sequence: TGTGCCATCCGAGGGACAGCGGGCCTAGCGGGATACAATGAGCAGTTCTTC. It yields the protein CAIRGTAGLAGYNEQFF.

The rearrangement links TRBV13 to TRBJ2-1; no definite D call. Germline V gene lookup returns CDR1 PRHDT and CDR2 FYEKMQ (reference sequence). The CDR3 runs 12 residues. The ends were cut back, 5 bases at V and 7 bases at J, with 9 bases in the middle. The CDR3 sequence: CASSPTQNEQFF. CDR3 nucleotides: TGTGCCAGCAGCCCGACCCAGAATGAGCAGTTCTTC.

The J gene is TRBJ1-4, the V gene TRBV9; 7 nucleotides match TRBD1. V dropped 0 bases and J dropped 8; count of bases not matched to a gene: 10. The CDR3 contains 16 residues. The germline gives CDR1 SGDLS, CDR2 YYNGEE. CDR3 in amino acids: CASSVAGGRGAEKLFF. DNA for the CDR3: TGTGCCAGCAGCGTAGCTGGGGGCAGGGGGGCGGAAAAACTGTTTTTT.

This clonotype was seen only a few times. This chain's CDR3 is CASSRWGGPYNEQFF. In DNA, the CDR3 is TGTGCCAGCAGCCGATGGGGGGGCCCCTACAATGAGCAGTTCTTC. The chain recombines TRBV12-3 or TRBV12-4 with TRBJ2-1; D may be TRBD2 (7 bases). This CDR3 is 15 amino acids long. Deletions cut 6 bases from V and 2 bases from J, with 14 bases between.

V gene TRBV10-3 combines with J gene TRBJ2-3; D is undetermined. The CDR3 consists of 15 residues. Between the trimmed V and J ends, which lost 3 bases and 0 bases, there was a span of 10 bases. Germline V gene sequence: CDR1 ENHRY, CDR2 SYGVKD. The CDR3: CAISDYGISTDTQYF. CDR3 DNA sequence: TGTGCCATCAGTGACTACGGAATAAGCACAGATACGCAGTATTTT.